The 22 T cell receptor beta chains reported below all come from one sample, sequenced in a study of a mutant IDH1 vaccine in newly diagnosed glioma. Time point: week 35, safety follow-up. Each dose of the vaccine consisted of 300 ug of mutant IDH1 20-mer peptide, with topical imiquimod. No antigen has been assigned to these receptors. Libraries were prepared by immunoSEQ multiplex PCR; TCRdb keeps only in-frame clonotypes and omits some of them. Here the sample spans tens of thousands of clones, roughly 68% being singletons. The starting material was PBMCs, obtained from a glioma patient whose treatment included an IDH1 peptide vaccine. The receptors come from a man in his forties or fifties with glioma.

The chain couples TRBV5-1 to TRBJ1-1; D call uncertain. V lost 5 bases and J 3 bases, leaving 8 bases between the germline ends. Germline CDR1 reads SGHRS; CDR2 reads YFSETQ. This CDR3 is 12 amino acids long. CDR3: CASRVGDTEAFF. As DNA, the CDR3 is TGCGCCAGCAGAGTCGGAGACACTGAAGCTTTCTTT. Full variable domain (rest looked up from reference TRBV5-1 and TRBJ1-1): KAGVTQTPRYLIKTRGQQVTLSCSPISGHRSVSWYQQTPGQGLQFLFEYFSETQRNKGNFPGRFSGRQFSNSRSEMNVSTLELGDSALYLCASRVGDTEAFFGQGTRLTVV.

The chain carries TRBV14 and TRBJ1-2; D is perhaps TRBD1 (5 bases). This CDR3 has 17 residues. In germline, CDR1 is SGHDN, CDR2 FVKESK. The V gene lost 2 bases and the J gene lost 0 bases, with 16 bases spanning the gap. DNA of the CDR3: TGTGCCAGCAGCCAAATGGGGCGAACTATCCCTAACTATGGCTACACCTTC. Amino acid sequence: CASSQMGRTIPNYGYTF.

CDR3 in DNA: TGTGCCAGCAGCTTGCCGGAGGGGGGCAACTATGGCTACACCTTC. Residues: CASSLPEGGNYGYTF. This rearrangement joins TRBV5-6 to TRBJ1-2, with TRBD1 as a possible D gene (6 bases). The CDR3 runs to 15 residues. V lost 1 base and J lost 2, with 12 bases in between. The germline CDR1 and CDR2 sequences are SGHDT and YYEEEE.

The chain has TRBV27 and TRBJ1-4; D possibly corresponds to TRBD1 (5 bases). This CDR3 is 18 amino acids long. Germline assignment: CDR1 MNHEY and CDR2 SMNVEV (reference sequence). Trimming removed 6 bases at V and 0 bases at J, with 20 bases between. The CDR3 is CASSPPLRDFATNEKLFF. DNA for the CDR3: TGTGCCAGCAGCCCCCCCCTCAGGGACTTTGCAACTAATGAAAAACTGTTTTTT.

This chain uses TRBV14 with TRBJ1-1, with D uncertain. This CDR3 is 14 amino acids long. The germline V gene encodes CDR1 SGHDN and CDR2 FVKESK. V lost 5 bases and J 0 bases, leaving 10 bases between the germline ends. The CDR3 protein is CASSVWALNTEAFF. DNA for the CDR3: TGTGCCAGCAGCGTCTGGGCCTTGAACACTGAAGCTTTCTTT. Full variable domain (remainder filled in from reference TRBV14 and TRBJ1-1): EAGVTQFPSHSVIEKGQTVTLRCDPISGHDNLYWYRRVMGKEIKFLLHFVKESKQDESGMPNNRFLAERTGGTYSTLKVQPAELEDSGVYFCASSVWALNTEAFFGQGTRLTVV.

Here the CDR3 DNA reads TGCGCCAGCAGCCCGGGATACCAACCCGGCAATGAGCAGTTCTTC. This gives the protein CASSPGYQPGNEQFF. The chain is built from TRBV5-1 and TRBJ2-1, with D maybe TRBD2 (5 bases). CDR1 is SGHRS, CDR2 YFSETQ, per germline. V lost 4 bases and J 6 bases, leaving 17 bases between the germline ends. This CDR3 is 15 amino acids long.

V is TRBV30 and J is TRBJ1-5; no clear D. Germline-derived CDR1 and CDR2 are GTSNPN and SVGIG (reference sequence). This CDR3 comprises 13 residues. Trimming removed 1 base at V and 7 bases at J, with 11 bases between. The CDR3 bases are TGTGCCTGGAGTGGGTCAGGAATACAGCCCCAGCATTTT. Protein sequence: CAWSGSGIQPQHF. The full variable domain, in which reference TRBV30 and TRBJ1-5 provide the parts outside the CDR3, is SQTIHQWPATLVQPVGSPLSLECTVEGTSNPNLYWYRQAAGRGLQLLFYSVGIGQISSEVPQNLSASRPQDRQFILSSKKLLLSDSGFYLCAWSGSGIQPQHFGDGTRLSIL.

The chain joins TRBV6-6 to TRBJ2-7; D gene uncertain. The CDR3 is made up of 10 amino acids. Looked up from germline, CDR1 is MNHNY and CDR2 is SVGAGI (reference sequence). CDR3 coding DNA: TGTTCCGCCGGGTACTACGAGCAGTACTTC. It yields the protein CSAGYYEQYF.

The CDR3 loop reads CAWSVKGPLLRDRSYEQYF. CDR3 DNA: TGTGCCTGGAGTGTAAAAGGGCCCCTTTTAAGGGACCGGTCGTACGAGCAGTACTTC. The chain links TRBV30 to TRBJ2-7; D may match TRBD1 or TRBD2 (5 bases each). V lost 0 bases to trimming and J lost 4 bases, with 28 bases between them. Germline V gives CDR1 GTSNPN, CDR2 SVGIG (reference sequence). CDR3 length: 19 residues.

DNA of the CDR3: TGTGCCAGCTCAGCCCGGTCGTCGGGAGGGGCCAACGTCCTGACTTTC. It specifies CASSARSSGGANVLTF. The chain carries TRBV18 and TRBJ2-6, with D possibly matching TRBD2 (5 bases). The CDR3 consists of 16 residues. From germline, CDR1 is KGHSH and CDR2 LQKENI. Trimming stripped 5 bases from V and 4 bases from J, with 15 bases between.

The CDR3 spells CASSPTGTYGYTF. The CDR3 coding sequence is TGTGCCAGCAGTCCGACAGGGACCTATGGCTACACCTTC. The V call is TRBV5-6, the J call TRBJ1-2; TRBD1 matches at 7 bases. This CDR3 contains 13 residues. Germline CDR1 reads SGHDT; CDR2 reads YYEEEE. Trimming cost V 5 bases and J 4 bases; bases outside gene matches: 5.

The sample holds one count of this clone. This sequence joins TRBV5-6 and TRBJ1-2; D gene uncertain. There are 15 residues in the CDR3. Germline loops: CDR1 SGHDT, CDR2 YYEEEE. Trimming shortened V by 3 bases and J by 6 bases, and 18 bases separated the two germline ends. As DNA, the CDR3 is TGTGCCAGCAGCTCAGTAGTCAGGCCGATTGATGGCTACACCTTC. This sequence encodes CASSSVVRPIDGYTF.

This clone was seen a few times. The chain has TRBV5-1 and TRBJ2-6; possibly TRBD1 or TRBD2 for D (5 bases each). Trimming cost V 5 bases and J 1 base, with 10 bases left between them. Per germline, CDR1 SGHRS and CDR2 YFSETQ. The CDR3 has 15 amino acids. The CDR3 DNA follows: TGCGCCAGCAGAGAGGGGCCGTCTGGGGCCAACGTCCTGACTTTC. Protein: CASREGPSGANVLTF.

The chain combines TRBV7-2 with TRBJ1-5; D is possibly TRBD1 (5 bases). The V end lost 9 bases, the J end lost 4 bases, and 13 bases lay between the germline ends. Germline-derived CDR1 and CDR2 are SGHTA and FQGNSA. The CDR3 loop spans 13 amino acids. CDR3 in amino acids: CASGAGVNQPQHF. The CDR3 bases are TGTGCCAGTGGGGCGGGGGTTAATCAGCCCCAGCATTTT.

CDR3 DNA sequence: TGCGCCAGCAGCTTGAAGAAGGATACGCAGTATTTT. Protein product: CASSLKKDTQYF. The chain couples TRBV5-1 to TRBJ2-3; the D is unclear. V shed 1 base and J shed 6 bases, with 6 bases lying between them. Germline lookup yields CDR1 SGHRS and CDR2 YFSETQ. CDR3 size: 12 residues.

The chain has TRBV6-5 and TRBJ1-2; 9 nucleotides align to TRBD1. The CDR3 contains 14 residues. V trimming: 0 bases; J trimming: 10 bases; junction bases outside the gene matches: 6. Germline values: CDR1 MNHEY, CDR2 SVGAGI. CDR3 protein: CASSYSEGQGVYTF. CDR3 DNA: TGTGCCAGCAGTTACTCGGAGGGACAGGGAGTCTACACCTTC.

The chain is built from TRBV7-2 and TRBJ2-4; unclear D gene. Trimming stripped 8 bases from V and 0 bases from J, with 11 bases between. The CDR3 runs 14 residues. CDR1 is SGHTA, CDR2 FQGNSA, per germline. The CDR3 reads CASGHSLAKNIQYF. CDR3 DNA: TGTGCCAGCGGGCACAGTTTAGCCAAAAACATTCAGTACTTC.

The chain has TRBV25-1 and TRBJ2-1, with D maybe TRBD2 (6 bases). Trimming removed 1 base from V and 7 bases from J, with 11 bases in between. From germline, CDR1 is MGHDK and CDR2 SYGVNS. This CDR3 comprises 14 residues. The CDR3 DNA reads as TGTGCCAGCAGTGAATCGGAGGGAAGGAATGAGCAGTTCTTC. Protein sequence: CASSESEGRNEQFF.

V gene TRBV5-6 combines with J gene TRBJ2-6; 11 bases agree with TRBD1. Germline assignment: CDR1 SGHDT and CDR2 YYEEEE. The CDR3 contains 18 residues. With V trimmed by 4 bases and J by 3 bases, 9 bases remained unmatched. The CDR3 DNA reads as TGTGCCAGCAGCCCTACAGGACAGGGGGCGGATGGGGCCAACGTCCTGACTTTC. Its protein product is CASSPTGQGADGANVLTF.

The chain couples TRBV6-5 to TRBJ2-7, with TRBD1 matching over 8 bases. The V gene's germline CDR1 is MNHEY and CDR2 SVGAGI. V shed 0 bases and J 1 base; nucleotides not matched to a gene: 5. The CDR3 has 16 amino acids. CDR3: CASSYSGQGGSYEQYF. Written as DNA, the CDR3 is TGTGCCAGCAGTTACTCAGGACAGGGAGGTTCCTACGAGCAGTACTTC.

The rearrangement links TRBV28 to TRBJ1-2, with a weak D call TRBD1 (5 bases). This CDR3 contains 13 residues. Germline CDR1 is MDHEN and CDR2 is SYDVKM. Trimming left V 7 bases short and J 5 bases short, with 14 bases between. The DNA for the CDR3 is TGTGCCAGCACCTCCGGGGGATCTTATGGCTACACCTTC. Encoded protein: CASTSGGSYGYTF.

There are a few counts of this clone. The chain employs TRBV9 and TRBJ1-5; tentative D call: TRBD1 (5 bases). V lost 2 bases to trimming and J lost 9 bases, with 12 bases between them. The CDR3 totals 13 residues. CDR1 SGDLS and CDR2 YYNGEE come from the germline V gene. CDR3 protein: CASSVQGNRPQHF. The CDR3 nucleotides are TGTGCCAGCAGCGTTCAGGGAAATAGGCCCCAGCATTTT.